This T cell receptor beta chain derives from a study of cytomegalovirus exposure and HLA in healthy donors. Findings and caveats of the study: What a later analysis reportedly showed was that an Asian-associated ancestry cluster had fewer N-insertions than the approximately 700-donor mean. In a later analysis, HLA-associated TCR beta chains were more clonally expanded than equally common others.

The length of the CDR3 is 15 residues. Germline V gives CDR1 MRHNA, CDR2 SNTAGT. V lost 8 bases to trimming and J lost 5 bases; unmatched junction nucleotides: 6. About this clone itself: Its specificity is unknown.

13 Jbeta primers and 60 Vbeta primers were used for the PCR. Generated by immunoSEQ multiplex PCR, the TCRdb table keeps only in-frame clones and is missing some. The sample has 100,000 to 150,000 clones, about 83% seen once. The receptor was derived from a woman aged 40-49 years in good health and CMV-seropositive. Sequencing used PBMCs. The chain has TRBV6-4 and TRBJ1-6, with 10 bases lining up with TRBD1. In DNA, the CDR3 is TGTGCCAGCGCGAAAGGGACAGGGGATAATTCACCCCTCCACTTT. This sequence encodes CASAKGTGDNSPLHF.